These 9 T cell receptor beta chains came from one sample sequenced in a study of blood T cell repertoires in COVID-19. Clones were read by immunoSEQ multiplex PCR, and TCRdb kept only the in-frame ones, dropping some. In the table there are fewer than 250,000 clones, 89% of which are singletons. Material for sequencing was PBMCs or T cells enriched from blood (not recorded which). These TCRs come from a woman under 30 who had recovered from COVID-19.

The chain links TRBV7-9 to TRBJ1-2, with 7 bases identical to TRBD1. Trimming took 5 bases from V and 8 from J; bases not matched to a gene: 14. CDR1 is SEHNR, CDR2 FQNEAQ, per germline (reference sequence). The CDR3 length is 15 residues. The CDR3 region has the DNA TGTGCCAGCAGCCGGGATCTCGACAGGGAATGGGGCTACACCTTC. Its translation: CASSRDLDREWGYTF.

This rearrangement joins TRBV20-1 to TRBJ1-2; possible D gene TRBD1, 6 bases. Trimming removed 6 bases from V and 8 bases from J, with 13 bases in between. The CDR3 covers 11 residues. Germline CDR1 and CDR2: DFQATT and SNEGSKA (reference sequence). CDR3 protein: CSAQGSGGYTF. CDR3 in DNA: TGCAGTGCCCAGGGGTCCGGAGGCTACACCTTC.

This chain connects TRBV2 to TRBJ1-2, with 10 bases that match TRBD1. V gave up 5 bases and J gave up 6 bases; unmatched junction bases: 3. The CDR3 covers 13 residues. Germline V gives CDR1 SNHLY, CDR2 FYNNEI. CDR3 loop: CASSMTGGDGYTF. DNA for the CDR3: TGTGCCAGCAGTATGACAGGGGGCGATGGCTACACCTTC.

The genes are TRBV6-4 and TRBJ2-1, with TRBD1 matching 7 bases. Germline V gene lookup returns CDR1 MRHNA and CDR2 SNTAGT. The CDR3 runs to 15 residues. V shed 6 bases and J 7 bases; nucleotides not matched to a gene: 12. Here the CDR3 reads CASSSTGVGWNEQFF. The CDR3 DNA is TGTGCCAGCAGCTCAACAGGGGTGGGGTGGAATGAGCAGTTCTTC.

The CDR3, as DNA: TGTGCCATTCGGATCGACAGGGGGCCCTACAATGAGCAGTTCTTC. Its protein product is CAIRIDRGPYNEQFF. This chain links TRBV2 with TRBJ2-1, with 10 bases aligning to TRBD1. V dropped 10 bases and J dropped 2; count of bases not matched to a gene: 8. The CDR3 length is 15 residues. Germline lookup yields CDR1 SNHLY and CDR2 FYNNEI.

The V and J genes are TRBV13 and TRBJ1-3; a weak D match, TRBD1 (5 bases). Between the trimmed V and J ends, which lost 1 base and 6 bases, there was a span of 7 bases. In germline, CDR1 is PRHDT, CDR2 FYEKMQ (reference sequence). The CDR3 length is 13 residues. The CDR3 coding sequence is TGTGCCAGCAGCTTAGAAGGGGCAAACACCATATATTTT. It encodes CASSLEGANTIYF.

The chain uses TRBV15 and TRBJ2-7; no definite D call. Trimming stripped 0 bases from V and 2 bases from J, with 14 bases between. Per the germline V gene, CDR1 is LNHNV and CDR2 is YYDKDF (reference sequence). The CDR3 has 16 residues. In nucleotides, the CDR3 is TGTGCCACCAGCAGAGAAGAGTTACCTACTACCTACGAGCAGTACTTC. Translating it yields CATSREELPTTYEQYF.

There are a few counts of this clone. The V and J genes are TRBV7-2 and TRBJ1-2, with TRBD1 as a possible D gene (6 bases). In germline, CDR1 is SGHTA, CDR2 FQGNSA. CDR3 length equals 15 residues. Trimming took 6 bases from V and 1 from J, leaving 15 bases between them. The CDR3 DNA follows: TGTGCCAGCAGACTACTCGGACAGTATAACTATGGCTACACCTTC. Translation gives CASRLLGQYNYGYTF.

The CDR3 DNA is TGTGCCAGCAGCGTAGGACAGGGCCAATCCTATGGCTACACCTTC. Translation gives CASSVGQGQSYGYTF. The J gene is TRBJ1-2, the V gene TRBV7-2; 8 positions match TRBD1. CDR1 is SGHTA and CDR2 is FQGNSA in the germline V gene. J lost 4 bases, V lost 5 bases, and 9 bases had no gene match. The length of the CDR3 is 15 residues.